This T cell receptor (beta chain) originates from a study of T cells generated in artificial thymic organoids. Overall study results and limits: Organoid-derived CD8 T cells had diversity comparable to thymic and blood naive cells. Organoid-derived T cells showed no skewed Valpha or Vbeta usage.

Artificial thymic organoids aggregated human hematopoietic stem and progenitor cells with human DLL1-expressing MS5 murine stromal cells. The seeding cells were CD34+CD3- hematopoietic stem and progenitor cells purified by FACS to remove T cells. Organoid and thymic CD3+TCRalphabeta+CD8 single positive T cells were FACS sorted before RNA extraction. Reverse primers in the TRAC or TRBC constant regions drove separate semi-nested PCRs for TCRalpha and TCRbeta. Between 3.5 and 500 ng total RNA went into cDNA synthesis. TCRdb processed the 5' RACE reads anew with MiXCR; each CDR3 protein has one entry. The repertoire holds under 7,000 distinct CDR3 sequences, around a quarter seen once, with 2.5% to 3% in the top ten. About this clonotype itself: Its specificity is unknown. A much larger clone lies one base from this, so it may be a read error.

This CDR3 region has 19 residues. Trimming took 0 bases from V and 0 from J, leaving 15 bases between them. CDR1 is LGHNA and CDR2 is YSLEER in the germline V gene. The chain joins TRBV4-3 to TRBJ2-6; no reliable D call. This clonotype was sampled from a human donor who gave cord blood stem cells for thymic organoid culture, a cardiac surgery patient who gave postnatal thymus, or a blood donor (not recorded which). The specimen was naive CD8+ T cells grown in artificial thymic organoids from cord blood stem and progenitor cells. Subset specified: CD3+TCRalphabeta+CD8SP T cells; for blood, CD45RO-CCR7+ naive CD8+ T cells. The CDR3 nucleotides read TGCGCCAGCAGCCAAGATAGGCGTGGCAGGATCTCTGGGGCCAACGTCCTGACTTTC. Translated, it gives CASSQDRRGRISGANVLTF.